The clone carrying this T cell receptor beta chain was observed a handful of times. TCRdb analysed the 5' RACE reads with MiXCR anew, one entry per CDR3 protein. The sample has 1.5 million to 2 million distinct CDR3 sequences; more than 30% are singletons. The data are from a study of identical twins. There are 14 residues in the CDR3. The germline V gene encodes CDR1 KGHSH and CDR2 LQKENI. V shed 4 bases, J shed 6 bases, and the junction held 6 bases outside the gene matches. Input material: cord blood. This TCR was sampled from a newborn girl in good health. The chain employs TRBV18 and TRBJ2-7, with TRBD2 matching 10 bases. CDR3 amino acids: CASSRGLAAREQYF. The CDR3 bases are TGTGCCAGCTCACGTGGACTAGCGGCACGCGAGCAGTACTTC.